Each of the 3 T cell receptor beta chains below was sequenced from the same sample in a study of T cell responses to AZD1222 COVID-19 vaccine. This table comes from immunoSEQ multiplex PCR, and its TCRdb copy is limited to in-frame clones, with some not included. The repertoire holds approximately 150,000 clones, with 85% to 95% as singletons. Sequencing used peripheral blood, obtained on day 0 of AZD1222 vaccination. The receptors originated from an adult in good health.

The chain combines TRBV27 with TRBJ2-7; the match to TRBD2 covers 8 bases. The trim removed 6 bases at V and 1 base at J, leaving 5 bases unmatched. CDR3 size: 14 residues. Germline CDR1 is MNHEY and CDR2 is SMNVEV (reference sequence). The CDR3 reads CASRPRGGSYEQYF. CDR3 DNA: TGTGCCAGCAGACCCCGGGGGGGGTCCTACGAGCAGTACTTC.

This clone was observed once. The chain's CDR3 is CASSGGPALQETQYF. CDR3 bases: TGTGCCAGCAGCGGAGGTCCGGCTCTCCAAGAGACCCAGTACTTC. The chain carries TRBV9 and TRBJ2-5; D not certain. The V end lost 3 bases, the J end lost 1 base, and 13 bases lay between the germline ends. CDR1 and CDR2 from the germline V gene are SGDLS and YYNGEE. The CDR3 covers 15 residues.

The chain is built from TRBV5-4 and TRBJ2-3; D might be TRBD1 or TRBD2, each matching 6 bases. Germline CDR1 and CDR2: SGHNT and YYREEE (reference sequence). The V and J ends lost 0 bases and 0 bases respectively, with 11 bases between them. There are 16 residues in the CDR3. The CDR3 bases are TGTGCCAGCAGCTTGGTTTGGGGGGCTAGCACAGATACGCAGTATTTT. This encodes CASSLVWGASTDTQYF.